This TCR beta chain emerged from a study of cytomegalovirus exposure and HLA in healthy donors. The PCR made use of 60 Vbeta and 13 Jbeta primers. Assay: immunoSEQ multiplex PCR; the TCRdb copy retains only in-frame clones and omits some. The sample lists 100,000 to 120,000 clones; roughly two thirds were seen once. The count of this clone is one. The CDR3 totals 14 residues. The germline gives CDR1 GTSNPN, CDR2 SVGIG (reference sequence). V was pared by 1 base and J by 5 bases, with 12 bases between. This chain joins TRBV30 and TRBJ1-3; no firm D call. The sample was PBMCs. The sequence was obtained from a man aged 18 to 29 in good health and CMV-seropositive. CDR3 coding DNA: TGTGCCTGGAGTGACACGGGGATAAGAAACACCATATATTTT. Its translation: CAWSDTGIRNTIYF.